These 18 T cell receptor beta chains were all obtained from the same sample, sequenced in a study of blood T cell repertoires in COVID-19. TCRdb keeps only in-frame clones here, not all; method: immunoSEQ multiplex PCR. The sample includes approximately 400,000 clones, approximately 88% of them seen just once. Sample: peripheral blood. The receptors originated from a middle-aged man with acute or convalescent COVID-19.

The chain combines TRBV19 with TRBJ2-3, with D possibly TRBD1 on 6 matching bases. CDR1 and CDR2 from the germline V gene are LNHDA and SQIVND (reference sequence). V gave up 5 bases and J gave up 6 bases, with 21 bases separating them. The length of the CDR3 is 16 residues. The CDR3: CASSSTTGTGLDTQYF. The DNA for the CDR3 is TGTGCCAGTAGTTCGACTACAGGGACGGGTTTGGATACGCAGTATTTT. Full variable domain (missing parts from reference TRBV19 and TRBJ2-3): DGGITQSPKYLFRKEGQNVTLSCEQNLNHDAMYWYRQDPGQGLRLIYYSQIVNDFQKGDIAEGYSVSREKKESFPLTVTSAQKNPTAFYLCASSSTTGTGLDTQYFGPGTRLTVL.

This chain connects TRBV4-2 to TRBJ2-7, with D tentatively TRBD2 (5 bases). In germline, CDR1 is LGHNA, CDR2 YNFKEQ. The CDR3 is 16 amino acids. V dropped 0 bases and J dropped 0 bases, with 12 bases sitting between them. DNA for the CDR3: TGTGCCAGCAGCCAAGAGGCGGCGGGTAGCTCCTACGAGCAGTACTTC. It translates to CASSQEAAGSSYEQYF.

The chain joins TRBV27 to TRBJ1-2; TRBD1 might be the D (6 bases). Looked up from germline, CDR1 is MNHEY and CDR2 is SMNVEV (reference sequence). Trimming cost V 6 bases and J 4 bases, with 18 bases left between them. The CDR3 has 15 amino acids. The CDR3 DNA is TGTGCCAGCAGCCCCGGGACAATTAAAATCTATGGCTACACCTTC. Its translation: CASSPGTIKIYGYTF.

The chain employs TRBV6-6 and TRBJ1-2; D not resolved. CDR1 is MNHNY, CDR2 SVGAGI, per germline (reference sequence). V lost 0 bases, J lost 3 bases, and 14 bases lay in between. The CDR3 covers 16 residues. Here the CDR3 reads CASSYSFVRQDYGYTF. CDR3 nucleotide sequence: TGTGCCAGCAGTTACTCTTTCGTGCGGCAAGACTATGGCTACACCTTC.

This clone is a singleton in its sample. This chain uses TRBV4-1 with TRBJ1-6; D call uncertain. The CDR3 loop spans 13 amino acids. Germline CDR1 and CDR2: MGHRA and YSYEKL. V gave up 4 bases and J gave up 15 bases, with 16 bases separating them. DNA of the CDR3: TGCGCCAGCAGCCCAAATAGTCCCGCTATCCTCCACTTT. As protein: CASSPNSPAILHF.

The count of this clone is one. The rearrangement links TRBV5-4 to TRBJ2-7; D is possibly TRBD2 (6 bases). Germline V gene lookup returns CDR1 SGHNT and CDR2 YYREEE (reference sequence). The CDR3 is made up of 13 amino acids. V lost 4 bases to trimming and J lost 4 bases, with 12 bases between them. The CDR3 sequence: CASSPLGTYEQYF. The CDR3 DNA reads as TGTGCCAGCAGCCCCCTCGGGACTTACGAGCAGTACTTC.

This clone was recorded at least ten times. The chain recombines TRBV2 with TRBJ2-1; D not resolved. This CDR3 spans 12 amino acids. V was clipped by 6 bases and J by 6 bases, with 9 bases between them. Looked up from germline, CDR1 is SNHLY and CDR2 is FYNNEI. The CDR3 DNA sequence: TGTGCCAGCAGCCCGCTACGCAATGAGCAGTTCTTC. It translates to CASSPLRNEQFF. The variable domain in full, completed from reference TRBV2 and TRBJ2-1, reads EPEVTQTPSHQVTQMGQEVILRCVPISNHLYFYWYRQILGQKVEFLVSFYNNEISEKSEIFDDQFSVERPDGSNFTLKIRSTKLEDSAMYFCASSPLRNEQFFGPGTRLTVL.

The gene calls are TRBV18 and TRBJ2-7; D is uncertain. CDR1 and CDR2 (germline): KGHSH, LQKENI. The CDR3 spans 14 residues. The ends were cut back, 3 bases at V and 0 bases at J, with 9 bases in the middle. DNA for the CDR3: TGTGCCAGCTCACCGGTGGAGAGCTCCTACGAGCAGTACTTC. Its translation: CASSPVESSYEQYF.

The rearrangement links TRBV7-3 to TRBJ2-2; D remains ambiguous. Between the trimmed V and J ends, which lost 1 base and 1 base, there was a span of 7 bases. This CDR3 has 15 residues. CDR1 is SGHTA and CDR2 is FQGTGA in the germline V gene. The CDR3 nucleotides are TGTGCCAGCAGCTTAAACGCCGGGAACACCGGGGAGCTGTTTTTT. As protein: CASSLNAGNTGELFF.

The chain joins TRBV4-1 to TRBJ2-7; 8 bases align to TRBD2. The CDR3 sequence is 13 residues long. V lost 2 bases and J lost 6; bases outside the gene matches: 3. Germline assignment: CDR1 MGHRA and CDR2 YSYEKL. The DNA for the CDR3 is TGCGCCAGCAGCCAACAACGGGGGGGCGAGCAGTACTTC. It translates to CASSQQRGGEQYF.

V and J are TRBV28 and TRBJ1-5; no definite D call. Germline V gene data show CDR1 as MDHEN and CDR2 as SYDVKM. The CDR3 has 13 amino acids. V dropped 6 bases and J dropped 9 bases, with 15 bases sitting between them. The CDR3 DNA reads as TGTGCCAGCAGCTTCGACGGACTCAGGCCCCAGCATTTT. Its translation: CASSFDGLRPQHF.

The V call is TRBV16, the J call TRBJ2-1; the match to TRBD2 covers 7 bases. Trimming took 1 base from V and 12 from J; bases not matched to a gene: 9. Looked up from germline, CDR1 is KGHSY and CDR2 is FQNENV. This CDR3 comprises 14 residues. The CDR3 is CASSQFAREGRQFF. CDR3 bases: TGTGCCAGCAGCCAATTCGCCAGGGAGGGGAGGCAGTTCTTC. Complete variable domain (other parts from reference TRBV16 and TRBJ2-1): GEEVAQTPKHLVRGEGQKAKLYCAPIKGHSYVFWYQQVLKNEFKFLISFQNENVFDETGMPKERFSAKCLPNSPCSLEIQATKLEDSAVYFCASSQFAREGRQFFGPGTRLTVL.

This sequence joins TRBV4-1 and TRBJ1-2; TRBD1 is a possible D gene (6 bases). The CDR3 is made up of 15 amino acids. The V gene lost 2 bases and the J gene lost 8 bases, with 18 bases spanning the gap. Germline-derived CDR1 and CDR2 are MGHRA and YSYEKL. The CDR3 loop is CASSQTVDRLTGYTF. DNA of the CDR3: TGCGCCAGCAGCCAAACTGTAGACAGGCTTACCGGCTACACCTTC.

The chain combines TRBV19 with TRBJ1-2; possibly TRBD1 for D (5 bases). The CDR3 loop spans 15 amino acids. CDR1 LNHDA and CDR2 SQIVND come from the germline V gene (reference sequence). Trimming shortened V by 3 bases and J by 3 bases, and 14 bases separated the two germline ends. The CDR3 coding sequence is TGTGCCAGTAGTATGGCGCAGGGAGGGGACTATGGCTACACCTTC. Translated, it gives CASSMAQGGDYGYTF. The full variable domain, its missing parts supplied by reference TRBV19 and TRBJ1-2, is DGGITQSPKYLFRKEGQNVTLSCEQNLNHDAMYWYRQDPGQGLRLIYYSQIVNDFQKGDIAEGYSVSREKKESFPLTVTSAQKNPTAFYLCASSMAQGGDYGYTFGSGTRLTVV.

The V call is TRBV3-1 (or the pseudogene TRBV3-2), the J call TRBJ1-1; D is ambiguous. The CDR3 sequence is 14 residues long. Germline CDR1 reads LGHDT; CDR2 reads YNNKEL (reference sequence). Trimming removed 0 bases at V and 1 base at J, with 6 bases between. For the CDR3, the DNA is TGTGCCAGCAGCCAAGACGAGGGGAACACTGAAGCTTTCTTT. Translating gives CASSQDEGNTEAFF.

A few counts support this clone. The chain employs TRBV6-2 or TRBV6-3 and TRBJ1-5; D is unclear. V lost 4 bases and J lost 1, with 11 bases in between. This CDR3 comprises 15 residues. Germline V gene lookup returns CDR1 MNHEY and CDR2 SVGEGT. DNA of the CDR3: TGTGCCAGCAGTTCCCCGGGTGGGAGCAATCAGCCCCAGCATTTT. Its translation: CASSSPGGSNQPQHF.

As to this clone: The sample contains more than one DNA sequence encoding this CDR3. The chain has TRBV28 and TRBJ1-1; the match to TRBD1 covers 8 bases. Trimming at V came to 2 bases and at J to 1 base, leaving 0 bases not matched to a gene. The CDR3 is 14 amino acids. Germline V gene lookup returns CDR1 MDHEN and CDR2 SYDVKM. The CDR3 DNA follows: TGTGCCAGCAGTTTAGGGACAGGGAACACTGAAGCTTTCTTT. This gives the protein CASSLGTGNTEAFF.

The J gene is TRBJ1-4, the V gene TRBV28, with 11 bases lining up with TRBD1. The CDR3 contains 15 residues. The V gene end was trimmed by 0 bases and the J gene end by 8 bases; junction bases not matched to a gene: 2. Germline-derived CDR1 and CDR2 are MDHEN and SYDVKM. In nucleotides, the CDR3 is TGTGCCAGCAGTTTATGGGACAGGGGGCGGGAAAAACTGTTTTTT. This codes for CASSLWDRGREKLFF.